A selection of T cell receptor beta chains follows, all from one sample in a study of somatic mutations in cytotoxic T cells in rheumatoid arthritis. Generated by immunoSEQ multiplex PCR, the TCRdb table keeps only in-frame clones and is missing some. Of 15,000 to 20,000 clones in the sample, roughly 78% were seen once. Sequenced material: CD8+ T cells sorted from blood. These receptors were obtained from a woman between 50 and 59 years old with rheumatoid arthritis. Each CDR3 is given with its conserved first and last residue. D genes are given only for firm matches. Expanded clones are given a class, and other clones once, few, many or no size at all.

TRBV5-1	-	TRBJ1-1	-	CASSPSGAYTEAFF	TGCGCCAGCAGCCCCTCGGGGGCTTACACTGAAGCTTTCTTT
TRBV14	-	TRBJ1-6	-	CASSQASTRYNSPLHF	TGTGCCAGCAGCCAAGCAAGTACGAGGTATAATTCACCCCTCCACTTT
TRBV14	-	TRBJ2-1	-	CASSQSYNEQFF	TGTGCCAGCAGCCAAAGCTACAATGAGCAGTTCTTC
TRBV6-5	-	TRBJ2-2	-	CASSLSENTGELFF	TGTGCCAGCAGCCTATCGGAGAACACCGGGGAGCTGTTTTTT
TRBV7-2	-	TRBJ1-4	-	CASSDAAGSEKLFF	TGTGCCAGCAGCGACGCCGCCGGGAGTGAAAAACTGTTTTTT
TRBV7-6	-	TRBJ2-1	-	CASSPTGPPGYNEQFF	TGTGCCAGCAGCCCCACGGGGCCTCCTGGCTACAATGAGCAGTTCTTC
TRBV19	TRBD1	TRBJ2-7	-	CASSIADRAPIYEQYF	TGTGCCAGTAGTATCGCCGACAGGGCCCCTATCTACGAGCAGTACTTC
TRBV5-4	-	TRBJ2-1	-	CASSFGRKTDSSYNEQFF	TGTGCCAGCAGCTTCGGCCGAAAGACCGACAGCTCCTACAATGAGCAGTTCTTC
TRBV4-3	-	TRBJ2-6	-	CASSQDTVSGANVLTF	TGCGCCAGCAGCCAAGATACGGTCTCTGGGGCCAACGTCCTGACTTTC
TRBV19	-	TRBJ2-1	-	CASSIARAYYNEQFF	TGTGCCAGTAGTATAGCCAGGGCTTACTACAATGAGCAGTTCTTC
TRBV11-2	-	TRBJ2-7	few	CASSRWVGEQYF	TGTGCCAGCAGCCGATGGGTGGGCGAGCAGTACTTC
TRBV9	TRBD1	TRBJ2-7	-	CASSASGTGAHEQYF	TGTGCCAGCAGCGCTTCGGGGACAGGGGCTCACGAGCAGTACTTC
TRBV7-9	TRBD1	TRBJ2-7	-	CASSSTGSYEQYF	TGTGCCAGCAGCTCGACAGGGTCCTACGAGCAGTACTTC
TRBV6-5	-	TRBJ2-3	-	CASSSRQLSTDTQYF	TGTGCCAGCAGTTCCCGACAGCTTAGCACAGATACGCAGTATTTT
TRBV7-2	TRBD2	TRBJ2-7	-	CASSLLGLALEQYF	TGTGCCAGCAGCTTATTGGGACTAGCGCTCGAGCAGTACTTC
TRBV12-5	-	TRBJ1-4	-	CASTPDPGEKLFF	TGTGCTAGTACTCCAGACCCGGGAGAAAAACTGTTTTTT
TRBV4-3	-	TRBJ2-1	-	CASSSDQSSYNEQFF	TGCGCCAGCAGCTCGGACCAGAGCTCCTACAATGAGCAGTTCTTC
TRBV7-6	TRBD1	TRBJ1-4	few	CASSRTGELNEKLFF	TGTGCCAGCAGCCGTACAGGGGAGTTGAATGAAAAACTGTTTTTT
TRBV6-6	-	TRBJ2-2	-	CASSYPGSTGELFF	TGTGCCAGCAGTTACCCGGGTAGCACCGGGGAGCTGTTTTTT
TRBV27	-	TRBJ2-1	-	CASSLSMGNEQFF	TGTGCCAGCAGTTTATCGATGGGTAATGAGCAGTTCTTC
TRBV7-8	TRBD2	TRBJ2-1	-	CASSLIAGQYNEQFF	TGTGCCAGCAGCTTAATAGCGGGACAATACAATGAGCAGTTCTTC